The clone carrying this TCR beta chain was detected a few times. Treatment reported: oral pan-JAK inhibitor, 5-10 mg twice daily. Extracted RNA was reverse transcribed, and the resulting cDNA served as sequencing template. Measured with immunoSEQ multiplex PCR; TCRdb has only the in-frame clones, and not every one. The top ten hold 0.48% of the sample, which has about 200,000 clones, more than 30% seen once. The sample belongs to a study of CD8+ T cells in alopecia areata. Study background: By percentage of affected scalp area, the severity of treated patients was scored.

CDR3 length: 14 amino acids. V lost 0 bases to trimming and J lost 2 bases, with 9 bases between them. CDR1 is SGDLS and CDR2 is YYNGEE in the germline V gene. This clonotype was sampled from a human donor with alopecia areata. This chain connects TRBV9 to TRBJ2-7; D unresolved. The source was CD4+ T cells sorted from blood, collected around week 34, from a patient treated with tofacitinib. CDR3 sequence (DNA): TGTGCCAGCAGCGTAGATCCAGATACCTACGAGCAGTACTTC. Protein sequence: CASSVDPDTYEQYF.